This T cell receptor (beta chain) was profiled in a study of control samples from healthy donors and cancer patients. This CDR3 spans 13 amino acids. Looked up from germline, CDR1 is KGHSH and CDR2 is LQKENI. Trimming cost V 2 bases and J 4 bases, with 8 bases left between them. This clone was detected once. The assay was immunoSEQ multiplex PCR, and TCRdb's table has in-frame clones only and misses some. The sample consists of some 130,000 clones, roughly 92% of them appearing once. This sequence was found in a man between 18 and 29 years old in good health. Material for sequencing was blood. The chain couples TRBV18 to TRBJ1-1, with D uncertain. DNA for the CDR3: TGTGCCAGCTCACCAGGGGTTGGCACTGAAGCTTTCTTT. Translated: CASSPGVGTEAFF.